The 26 T cell receptor beta chains given below trace back to one sample, sequenced in a study of patients and donors after allogeneic stem cell transplantation. TCRdb used MiXCR to reprocess the RT-PCR reads, holding one entry per CDR3 protein. Found here are 900,000 to 1,000,000 distinct CDR3 sequences, more than 15% of them singletons; the top ten hold around 6%. The sample comprised blood, either unsorted or a sorted T cell fraction (not recorded which). The receptors were sampled from a human donor who was either an allogeneic HSCT recipient or a stem cell or donor lymphocyte infusion donor (not recorded which). It is not recorded whose cells these are; they may come from a transplant donor.

The chain combines TRBV12-3 or TRBV12-4 with TRBJ2-7, with a tentative D call TRBD1 (6 bases). The CDR3 totals 11 residues. V lost 6 bases to trimming and J lost 6 bases, with 9 bases between them. The CDR3 sequence is CASRQGAEQYF. Here the CDR3 DNA reads TGTGCCAGCAGACAGGGCGCCGAGCAGTACTTC.

The rearrangement uses TRBV15 and TRBJ2-5; D is possibly TRBD1 or TRBD2 (5 bases each). The CDR3 has 16 residues. Trimming stripped 3 bases from V and 5 bases from J, with 19 bases between. Germline CDR1 and CDR2: LNHNV and YYDKDF (reference sequence). The CDR3 nucleotides read TGTGCCACCAGCAGGGATACGGGACGTCCTACGGAGACCCAGTACTTC. This sequence encodes CATSRDTGRPTETQYF.

The J gene is TRBJ2-1, the V gene TRBV5-4; D may be TRBD1 (6 bases). Germline CDR1 is SGHNT and CDR2 is YYREEE (reference sequence). Deletions cut 4 bases from V and 0 bases from J, with 17 bases between. The CDR3 loop spans 17 amino acids. CDR3 sequence (DNA): TGTGCCAGCAGCCCCGGATACAGGGCAAGCTCCTACAATGAGCAGTTCTTC. It is translated as CASSPGYRASSYNEQFF.

This clonotype has ten or more counts. The CDR3 protein is CASSLEGQGDTQYF. The CDR3 bases are TGCGCCAGCAGCTTGGAGGGACAGGGGGATACGCAGTATTTT. The chain links TRBV5-1 to TRBJ2-3, with 10 bases aligning to TRBD1. V lost 0 bases and J lost 6; bases outside the gene matches: 1. The CDR3 covers 14 residues. Germline CDR1 reads SGHRS; CDR2 reads YFSETQ.

The chain combines TRBV4-1 with TRBJ2-2, with unresolved D. The germline CDR1 and CDR2 sequences are MGHRA and YSYEKL. This CDR3 is 15 amino acids long. The germline V and J ends were trimmed by 3 bases and 1 base, with 9 bases remaining between them. As DNA, the CDR3 is TGCGCCAGCAGCCAGTATCAGGAGAACACCGGGGAGCTGTTTTTT. Translated, it gives CASSQYQENTGELFF.

The rearrangement uses TRBV19 and TRBJ1-1; D remains unclear. Germline V gene lookup returns CDR1 LNHDA and CDR2 SQIVND (reference sequence). This CDR3 is 14 amino acids long. The ends were cut back, 1 base at V and 1 base at J, with 7 bases in the middle. CDR3 region: CASSIVSQNTEAFF. The CDR3 region has the DNA TGTGCCAGTAGTATAGTTTCACAGAACACTGAAGCTTTCTTT.

The V call is TRBV20-1, the J call TRBJ2-5; 12 positions agree with TRBD1. CDR3 size: 14 residues. The V segment lost 6 bases and the J segment 5 bases; nucleotides outside the gene matches: 7. Germline V gene sequence: CDR1 DFQATT, CDR2 SNEGSKA (reference sequence). As DNA, the CDR3 is TGCAGTGCAACGGGACAGGGGGCGCGGGAGACCCAGTACTTC. Translation gives CSATGQGARETQYF.

This chain uses TRBV20-1 with TRBJ2-7; 10 nucleotides align to TRBD1. Germline loops: CDR1 DFQATT, CDR2 SNEGSKA (reference sequence). The CDR3 spans 12 residues. V was pared by 6 bases and J by 6 bases, with 5 bases of the junction left unmatched. The CDR3 DNA sequence: TGCAGTGCCGCCCGGGACAGGGGCGAGCAGTACTTC. This codes for CSAARDRGEQYF.

The chain couples TRBV6-1 to TRBJ1-1; TRBD1 is a possible D gene (5 bases). The germline V gene encodes CDR1 MNHNS and CDR2 SASEGT. The CDR3 has 14 residues. Trimming cost V 8 bases and J 1 base, with 14 bases left between them. DNA for the CDR3: TGTGCCAGCGCCCTTCCAGGGACGAACACTGAAGCTTTCTTT. The encoded protein is CASALPGTNTEAFF.

In this sample, this clonotype turned up a few times. The chain couples TRBV6-5 to TRBJ1-3, with D unclear. Germline V gene lookup returns CDR1 MNHEY and CDR2 SVGAGI. This CDR3 spans 15 amino acids. V dropped 2 bases and J dropped 0 bases, with 8 bases sitting between them. The CDR3 DNA follows: TGTGCCAGCAGTTACCCAGGACCCTCTGGAAACACCATATATTTT. Its translation is CASSYPGPSGNTIYF.

J is TRBJ1-1 and V is TRBV12-3 or TRBV12-4; D is ambiguous. CDR3 length equals 16 residues. V gave up 5 bases and J gave up 7 bases, with 23 bases separating them. CDR3 residues: CASSPDPGLRGNEAFF. In DNA, the CDR3 is TGTGCCAGCAGTCCGGACCCGGGGTTAAGAGGTAATGAAGCTTTCTTT.

This sequence joins TRBV20-1 and TRBJ1-1; 9 bases line up with TRBD1. Trimming removed 1 base from V and 3 bases from J; junction bases left unmatched: 0. Germline CDR1 reads DFQATT; CDR2 reads SNEGSKA (reference sequence). CDR3 length equals 13 residues. CDR3 residues: CSARGDRDTEAFF. CDR3 nucleotide sequence: TGCAGTGCTAGAGGGGACAGGGACACTGAAGCTTTCTTT.

This clonotype has more than one count but fewer than ten. The rearrangement links TRBV12-3 or TRBV12-4 to TRBJ1-5; perhaps TRBD1 as D (5 bases). The CDR3 consists of 15 residues. Trimming took off 2 bases at V and 4 bases at J, with 12 bases between the two ends. The CDR3 spells CASSLNGGINQPQHF. The CDR3 coding sequence is TGTGCCAGCAGTTTAAATGGGGGAATAAATCAGCCCCAGCATTTT.

Of note for this clonotype: No conserved phenylalanine or tryptophan is present at the end of the CDR3, so a read error is the likely explanation. The V and J genes are TRBV20-1 and TRBJ2-7; TRBD2 matches at 7 bases. The J segment lost 4 bases and the V segment lost 3 bases, leaving 9 bases of the junction unmatched. The germline V gene has CDR1 DFQATT and CDR2 SNEGSKA (reference sequence). The CDR3 contains 14 residues. The CDR3 sequence: CSARPPSGSYEQYL. DNA of the CDR3: TGCAGTGCTAGGCCTCCTAGCGGCTCGTACGAGCAGTACTTG.

The chain uses TRBV9 and TRBJ1-6; TRBD1 aligns across 10 bases. CDR1 SGDLS and CDR2 YYNGEE come from the germline V gene. This CDR3 comprises 16 residues. V trimming: 2 bases; J trimming: 6 bases; junction bases outside the gene matches: 5. The CDR3 region is CASSVGRDRGNSPLHF. The DNA of the CDR3 is TGTGCCAGCAGCGTTGGGAGGGACAGGGGTAATTCACCCCTCCACTTT.

V gene TRBV5-5 combines with J gene TRBJ2-7; TRBD1 aligns across 10 bases. The CDR3 runs 15 residues. The V gene end was trimmed by 6 bases and the J gene end by 2 bases; junction bases not matched to a gene: 8. The germline gives CDR1 SGHKS, CDR2 YYEKEE (reference sequence). The CDR3 DNA follows: TGTGCCAGCAAAAACCGGGACAGGGGTCCCTACGAGCAGTACTTC. Its protein product is CASKNRDRGPYEQYF.

The chain has TRBV29-1 and TRBJ1-1; possibly TRBD1 for D (6 bases). CDR1 is SQVTM and CDR2 is ANQGSEA in the germline V gene. The CDR3 has 13 amino acids. V was shortened by 6 bases and J by 3 bases, with 14 bases between the two germline ends. CDR3 loop: CSVSLHRDTEAFF. CDR3 bases: TGCAGCGTATCTCTCCACAGGGACACTGAAGCTTTCTTT.

This sequence joins TRBV9 and TRBJ2-1; a possible D gene is TRBD2 (5 bases). The CDR3 covers 15 residues. Trimming pared 3 bases from V and 3 bases from J, leaving 13 bases between. The germline CDR1 and CDR2 sequences are SGDLS and YYNGEE. This chain's CDR3 is CASSAEVNFYNEQFF. The CDR3 nucleotides are TGTGCCAGCAGCGCGGAGGTTAACTTCTACAATGAGCAGTTCTTC.

DNA for the CDR3: TGTGCCAGCAGCCCCGGAGCAGCCTACAATGAGCAGTTCTTC. Its translation: CASSPGAAYNEQFF. The chain recombines TRBV3-1 with TRBJ2-1; D ambiguous. CDR3 size: 14 residues. V was trimmed by 4 bases and J by 2 bases, leaving 9 bases between them. Germline V gene data show CDR1 as LGHDT and CDR2 as YNNKEL (reference sequence).

The V gene is TRBV4-3, the J gene TRBJ2-3; D is unclear. The CDR3 runs 15 residues. Trimming removed 0 bases at V and 1 base at J, with 8 bases between. Germline V gene sequence: CDR1 LGHNA, CDR2 YSLEER. The CDR3 coding sequence is TGCGCCAGCAGCCAAGATCCCTGGCGCACAGATACGCAGTATTTT. Translating gives CASSQDPWRTDTQYF.

This clonotype occurred a few times. The chain carries TRBV2 and TRBJ1-5; 10 nucleotides agree with TRBD1. V gave up 6 bases and J gave up 6 bases; unmatched junction bases: 5. This CDR3 is 14 amino acids long. Germline values: CDR1 SNHLY, CDR2 FYNNEI. This CDR3 is CASRGTGDIQPQHF. As DNA, the CDR3 is TGTGCCAGCAGGGGGACAGGGGACATTCAGCCCCAGCATTTT.

The chain's CDR3 is CSAWTGWGREANVLTF. The DNA for the CDR3 is TGCAGTGCTTGGACAGGCTGGGGCCGCGAGGCCAACGTCCTGACTTTC. The chain joins TRBV20-1 to TRBJ2-6; 7 nucleotides match TRBD1. V dropped 5 bases and J dropped 6; count of bases not matched to a gene: 13. Germline V gives CDR1 DFQATT, CDR2 SNEGSKA (reference sequence). This CDR3 has 16 residues.

This chain joins TRBV30 and TRBJ2-7; 7 bases agree with TRBD1. The V gene end was trimmed by 7 bases and the J gene end by 3 bases; junction bases not matched to a gene: 6. CDR1 GTSNPN and CDR2 SVGIG come from the germline V gene (reference sequence). The CDR3 loop spans 12 amino acids. CDR3 DNA sequence: TGTGCCTCCACGACAGGGTACTACGAGCAGTACTTC. This codes for CASTTGYYEQYF.

This clonotype was recorded many times. The chain has TRBV9 and TRBJ1-1; D perhaps matches TRBD1 (5 bases). There are 14 residues in the CDR3. The V gene's germline CDR1 is SGDLS and CDR2 YYNGEE. The ends were cut back, 0 bases at V and 1 base at J, with 7 bases in the middle. The CDR3 DNA sequence: TGTGCCAGCAGCGTAGCTCAGGGGAACACTGAAGCTTTCTTT. It encodes CASSVAQGNTEAFF.

V and J are TRBV27 and TRBJ2-7; TRBD1 matches 9 bases. CDR1 is MNHEY and CDR2 is SMNVEV in the germline V gene (reference sequence). The CDR3 runs 14 residues. V was pared by 3 bases and J by 5 bases, with 5 bases of the junction left unmatched. The CDR3 coding sequence is TGTGCCAGCAGTTTCGGACAGGGGATAAACGAGCAGTACTTC. Its protein product is CASSFGQGINEQYF.

The chain carries TRBV20-1 and TRBJ2-2; D may be TRBD1 (6 bases). V was pared by 0 bases and J by 5 bases, with 10 bases between. Germline CDR1 is DFQATT and CDR2 is SNEGSKA (reference sequence). This CDR3 is 14 amino acids long. The CDR3 spells CSARDHGTTGELFF. CDR3 DNA: TGCAGTGCTAGAGATCATGGGACAACCGGGGAGCTGTTTTTT.